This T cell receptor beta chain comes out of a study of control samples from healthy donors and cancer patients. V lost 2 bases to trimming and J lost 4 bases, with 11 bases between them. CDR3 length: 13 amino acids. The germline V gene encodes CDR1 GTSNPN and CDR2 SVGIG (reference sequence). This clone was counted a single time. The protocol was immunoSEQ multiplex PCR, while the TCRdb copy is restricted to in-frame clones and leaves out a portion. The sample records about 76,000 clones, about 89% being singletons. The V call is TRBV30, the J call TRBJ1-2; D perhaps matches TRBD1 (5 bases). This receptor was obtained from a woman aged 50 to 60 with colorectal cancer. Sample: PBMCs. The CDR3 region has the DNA TGTGCCTGGAGTCCAGACAGACTCTATGGCTACACCTTC. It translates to CAWSPDRLYGYTF.